Sequencing of this TCR beta chain was carried out in a study of T cell repertoires in cytomegalovirus infection (dated by TCRdb to between 2018 and 2021). Background for the entire study: Alongside well-studied HLA-B-restricted epitopes, the peptide stimulations were aimed at recently identified HLA-C-restricted CMV epitopes, whose presentation resists viral immunomodulation. The HLA type of each donor mattered for the analysis, because public TCR beta signatures pointed to carriage of CMV infection along with the matching HLA type. The research as a whole found: In both this cohort and an independent cohort of under 450 donors, the cumulative frequency of public TCR beta family members distinguished carriers of CMV infection plus the relevant HLA type. In the ex vivo response, HLA-C-restricted CMV-specific TCR beta clonotypes were dominant, and in two of eight donors the single most frequent clonotype came from this HLA-C-restricted group.

With regard to this clonotype: It lacks a known antigen. No per-base quality is available; no much larger clone lies one base away.

CDR1 and CDR2, looked up from the germline V gene, are LGHNA and YSLEER. V was cut back by 1 base and J by 2 bases, leaving a gap of 3 bases between them. Reading from cysteine to phenylalanine, the CDR3 counts 13 amino acids. Only the CDR3 DNA is retained, 39 bases long and in frame from the first base. The meaning of the sample's treatment or condition label: in vitro stimulation with specific CMV peptide epitopes to enrich CMV-specific T cells. Sequencing used an Illumina HiSeq 1500. TCRdb trimmed the raw reads at Q25, called clones with MiXCR and kept productive beta chains. Each entry merges the rows of one CDR3 protein and shows their most common DNA and genes. The sample table shows roughly 120,000 distinct CDR3 sequences, and over 25% are seen once. About 54% of the sample lies in the top ten.

Sequencing used CD8+ T cells from cultured PBMCs, obtained from culture after CMV antigen stimulation. The source is a human donor in good health (CMV status not recorded). Some clones in this sample may be carry-over from other donors' samples. This sequence uses TRBV4-3 and TRBJ1-5; the D gene identity is not certain. The sequence in DNA is TGCGCCAGCAGCCAAGCCGGCAATCAGCCCCAGCATTTT. Its product reads: CASSQAGNQPQHF.